This is a list of T cell receptor beta chains from one sample in a study of cytotoxic CD8 clonotypes in ibrutinib-treated CLL. Assay: immunoSEQ multiplex PCR; the TCRdb copy retains only in-frame clones and omits some. The profile shows roughly 250,000 clones, roughly 70% of them singletons. The sequencing used PBMCs, collected after 24 months of ibrutinib treatment. These receptors were taken from a human donor with chronic lymphocytic leukemia. The CDR3 runs from the conserved cysteine through the conserved F or W. The D gene is left open where the match is weak. Expanded clones are given a class, and other clones once, few, many or no size at all.

-,TRBV6-1,TRBJ2-3,-,TGTGCCAGCACTTATCTTACGGGCACAGATACGCAGTATTTT,CASTYLTGTDTQYF
few,TRBV5-8,TRBJ2-3,TRBD2,TGTGCCAGCAGCCCGCGGGAGAGGAATACGCAGTATTTT,CASSPRERNTQYF
-,TRBV7-2,TRBJ1-2,TRBD1,TGTGCCAGCAGCTTAGGGGGGAACGACAGGGGATCATATGGCTACACCTTC,CASSLGGNDRGSYGYTF
few,TRBV18,TRBJ1-2,TRBD1,TGTGCCAGCTCACCACAAGGACAGGGGAACTATGGCTACACCTTC,CASSPQGQGNYGYTF
-,TRBV18,TRBJ1-3,-,TGTGCCAGCTCACCTACCGGACAGAGCTCTGGAAACACCATATATTTT,CASSPTGQSSGNTIYF
-,TRBV5-1,TRBJ2-7,-,TGCGCCAGCAGCCCGGGACTTAACTACGAGCAGTACTTC,CASSPGLNYEQYF
-,TRBV29-1,TRBJ2-3,TRBD2,TGCAGCGCCTGGACTAGCGGGAGCCCAGATACGCAGTATTTT,CSAWTSGSPDTQYF
-,TRBV18,TRBJ1-4,TRBD1,TGTGCCAGCTCACCGGGACAGGGTTTTGAAAAACTGTTTTTT,CASSPGQGFEKLFF
-,TRBV4-1,TRBJ2-7,-,TGCGCCAGCAGCCAAGATTCGTACAGGGCTTGGTACGAGCAGTACTTC,CASSQDSYRAWYEQYF
-,TRBV30,TRBJ2-1,TRBD2,TGTGCCTGGAGTGCGGGACTAGCGGGATTCGAGCAGTTCTTC,CAWSAGLAGFEQFF
-,TRBV5-1,TRBJ2-7,-,TGCGCCAGCAGCTTGGAAACGGGCGGGTACTACGAGCAGTACTTC,CASSLETGGYYEQYF
-,TRBV7-2,TRBJ2-7,TRBD2,TGTGCCAGCAGCCAAGGGACTAGCGGGAGCTACGAGCAGTACTTC,CASSQGTSGSYEQYF
-,TRBV6-5,TRBJ1-5,-,TGTGCCAGCAGCCCCGTAGGGAATAGCAATCAGCCCCAGCATTTT,CASSPVGNSNQPQHF
-,TRBV13,TRBJ1-5,-,TGTGCCAGCAGCTTAGGTAATCAGCCCCAGCATTTT,CASSLGNQPQHF
-,TRBV2,TRBJ2-1,-,TGTGCCAGCCGAGACAGGCGAATGGATGAGCAGTTCTTC,CASRDRRMDEQFF
-,TRBV7-2,TRBJ2-1,-,TGTGCCAGCGGGATGAGCTCCTACAATGAGCAGTTCTTC,CASGMSSYNEQFF
few,TRBV30,TRBJ2-5,-,TGTGCCTGGTCGGATCAAGAGACCCAGTACTTC,CAWSDQETQYF
-,TRBV7-9,TRBJ2-2,-,TGTGCCAGCAGCCGCCCTCGGGAAGGCACCGGGGAGCTGTTTTTT,CASSRPREGTGELFF
-,TRBV20-1,TRBJ2-7,-,TGCAGTGCTTGGAGCTCCTACGAGCAGTACTTC,CSAWSSYEQYF
few,TRBV30,TRBJ2-1,TRBD2,TGTGCCTGGACCGGGAGGATCGGGGGGAATGAGCAGTTCTTC,CAWTGRIGGNEQFF
-,TRBV6-1,TRBJ2-1,TRBD2,TGTGCCAGCATAGCCGGGGGGAGGTACAATGAGCAGTTCTTC,CASIAGGRYNEQFF